One sample yielded the 11 T cell receptor beta chains listed below, sequenced in a study of shared clonotypes between healthy human individuals. Profiling relied on immunoSEQ multiplex PCR, and the TCRdb table lists in-frame clones only, not all of them. The sample has 2.3 million or so clones; roughly 93% are singletons. The specimen sequenced was naive CD4+ T cells from PBMCs. This sample's subset: CD45RA+ positively selected. These receptors were collected from a man aged 18 to 29 in good health. Some clones in this sample may be carry-over from other donors' samples.

J is TRBJ1-2 and V is TRBV7-2; 9 bases align to TRBD1. The germline V gene has CDR1 SGHTA and CDR2 FQGNSA. The junction had 7 bases not matched to a gene; V was cut back by 5 bases and J by 6 bases. This CDR3 region has 14 residues. DNA for the CDR3: TGTGCCAGCAGCCACCCGGGACAGGGACATGGCTACACCTTC. Translation gives CASSHPGQGHGYTF. The entire variable domain, with the rest obtained from reference TRBV7-2 and TRBJ1-2, is as follows: GAGVSQSPSNKVTEKGKDVELRCDPISGHTALYWYRQSLGQGLEFLIYFQGNSAPDKSGLPSDRFSAERTGGSVSTLTIQRTQQEDSAVYLCASSHPGQGHGYTFGSGTRLTVV.

This clone was seen a single time. V is TRBV5-6 and J is TRBJ2-4, with D possibly matching TRBD1 (5 bases). The CDR3 length is 15 residues. CDR1 and CDR2 (germline): SGHDT, YYEEEE. Trimming took off 0 bases at V and 1 base at J, with 8 bases between the two ends. This CDR3 reads CASSLASGAKNIQYF. The CDR3, as DNA: TGTGCCAGCAGCTTGGCCTCAGGGGCCAAAAACATTCAGTACTTC. The full variable domain, in which reference TRBV5-6 and TRBJ2-4 provide the parts outside the CDR3, is DAGVTQSPTHLIKTRGQQVTLRCSPKSGHDTVSWYQQALGQGPQFIFQYYEEEERQRGNFPDRFSGHQFPNYSSELNVNALLLGDSALYLCASSLASGAKNIQYFGAGTRLSVL.

V usage is TRBV14 and J usage is TRBJ1-1; D gene uncertain. The V gene's germline CDR1 is SGHDN and CDR2 FVKESK. V lost 0 bases and J lost 3, with 8 bases in between. CDR3 length equals 14 residues. In nucleotides, the CDR3 is TGTGCCAGCAGCCAAGACTCGTGGTACACTGAAGCTTTCTTT. Protein sequence: CASSQDSWYTEAFF.

The chain carries TRBV6-6 and TRBJ2-3; the D is unclear. Germline V gives CDR1 MNHNY, CDR2 SVGAGI (reference sequence). Deletions cut 6 bases from V and 1 base from J, with 14 bases between. The CDR3 spans 15 residues. CDR3 region: CASSRSNAGTDTQYF. CDR3 DNA: TGTGCCAGCAGCCGCTCAAATGCGGGCACAGATACGCAGTATTTT.

The rearrangement joins TRBV7-9 to TRBJ1-3; D is unresolved. The V gene's germline CDR1 is SEHNR and CDR2 FQNEAQ (reference sequence). The CDR3 sequence is 13 residues long. V lost 1 base to trimming and J lost 6 bases, with 7 bases between them. The CDR3 DNA sequence: TGTGCCAGCAGCTTAGGGCAGCCAAACACCATATATTTT. It encodes CASSLGQPNTIYF.

This chain joins TRBV28 and TRBJ2-3; tentative D call: TRBD1 (6 bases). Trimming pared 6 bases from V and 2 bases from J, leaving 15 bases between. Germline assignment: CDR1 MDHEN and CDR2 SYDVKM. The CDR3 is made up of 15 amino acids. CDR3 in DNA: TGTGCCAGCAGCTCCCAGGGGCGGTCCACAGATACGCAGTATTTT. The encoded protein is CASSSQGRSTDTQYF.

The V and J genes are TRBV29-1 and TRBJ1-1; D perhaps matches TRBD1 (5 bases). The V end was cut by 2 bases, the J end by 1 base, with 8 bases between. The germline CDR1 and CDR2 sequences are SQVTM and ANQGSEA. The length of the CDR3 is 13 residues. The CDR3 region is CSVERGANTEAFF. The CDR3 DNA reads TGCAGCGTTGAACGGGGCGCGAACACTGAAGCTTTCTTT.

Turning to this clone: The sample carries other DNA sequences with the same CDR3. The rearrangement joins TRBV30 to TRBJ1-6; maybe TRBD1 (6 bases). The V end was cut by 1 base, the J end by 7 bases, with 8 bases between. CDR3 length: 13 amino acids. Per the germline V gene, CDR1 is GTSNPN and CDR2 is SVGIG (reference sequence). DNA for the CDR3: TGTGCCTGGAGTGGGCAGGGGAATTCACCCCTCCACTTT. It is translated as CAWSGQGNSPLHF. The whole variable domain, remainder taken from reference TRBV30 and TRBJ1-6, is SQTIHQWPATLVQPVGSPLSLECTVEGTSNPNLYWYRQAAGRGLQLLFYSVGIGQISSEVPQNLSASRPQDRQFILSSKKLLLSDSGFYLCAWSGQGNSPLHFGNGTRLTVT.

The chain couples TRBV10-3 to TRBJ1-5; unclear D gene. Deletions cut 0 bases from V and 7 bases from J, with 10 bases between. Germline CDR1 ENHRY, CDR2 SYGVKD. The CDR3 is 14 amino acids. Here the CDR3 reads CAISESDGRQPQHF. Here the CDR3 DNA reads TGTGCCATCAGTGAGTCTGACGGCAGGCAGCCCCAGCATTTT.

The V gene is TRBV5-1, the J gene TRBJ2-2; D might be TRBD2 (6 bases). The CDR3 contains 14 residues. The V gene lost 6 bases and the J gene lost 0 bases, with 9 bases spanning the gap. The germline V gene encodes CDR1 SGHRS and CDR2 YFSETQ. CDR3 nucleotides: TGCGCCAGCATCGGAGGGTCGAACACCGGGGAGCTGTTTTTT. Its translation is CASIGGSNTGELFF.

This clone has only one observation. V usage is TRBV7-6 and J usage is TRBJ2-7; D is ambiguous. With 5 bases removed from V and 1 base from J, the gap between germline ends came to 12 bases. CDR3 size: 14 residues. Germline lookup yields CDR1 SGHVS and CDR2 FNYEAQ. The CDR3 DNA sequence: TGTGCCAGCAGCGGTTTGACGGAGTCCTACGAGCAGTACTTC. It specifies CASSGLTESYEQYF. Full variable domain (outside the CDR3, taken from reference TRBV7-6 and TRBJ2-7): GAGVSQSPRYKVTKRGQDVALRCDPISGHVSLYWYRQALGQGPEFLTYFNYEAQQDKSGLPNDRFSAERPEGSISTLTIQRTEQRDSAMYRCASSGLTESYEQYFGPGTRLTVT.